One sample yielded the 4 T cell receptor beta chains listed below, sequenced in a study of chemoradiotherapy in HPV16-positive cancers. Some clones are missing from TCRdb's copy, which holds only in-frame ones; the method was immunoSEQ multiplex PCR. The table includes about 12,000 clones, about 80% detected once. The sample was taken from a patient who underwent chemoradiotherapy. All receptors derive from a human donor with HPV-associated anogenital cancer.

The chain couples TRBV15 to TRBJ2-7; TRBD1 matches at 7 bases. The V gene end was trimmed by 0 bases and the J gene end by 6 bases; junction bases not matched to a gene: 8. In germline, CDR1 is LNHNV, CDR2 YYDKDF (reference sequence). This CDR3 has 15 residues. The CDR3 region is CATSRDRGSTSEQYF. CDR3 DNA sequence: TGTGCCACCAGCAGAGACAGGGGGTCCACCTCCGAGCAGTACTTC.

The chain joins TRBV4-3 to TRBJ1-1, with TRBD1 as a possible D gene (5 bases). The germline V gene encodes CDR1 LGHNA and CDR2 YSLEER. CDR3 length: 14 amino acids. Trimming removed 1 base from V and 7 bases from J, with 13 bases in between. CDR3 sequence reads: CASSQVGAGSEAFF. The CDR3, as DNA: TGCGCCAGCAGCCAAGTAGGGGCAGGTAGTGAAGCTTTCTTT.

This chain connects TRBV7-2 to TRBJ1-1; no clear D gene. Looked up from germline, CDR1 is SGHTA and CDR2 is FQGNSA. Trimming pared 3 bases from V and 1 base from J, leaving 6 bases between. This CDR3 has 13 amino acids. CDR3 nucleotide sequence: TGTGCCAGCAGCTTTCAGCCGAACACTGAAGCTTTCTTT. Amino acid sequence: CASSFQPNTEAFF. Full variable domain (remainder filled in from reference TRBV7-2 and TRBJ1-1): GAGVSQSPSNKVTEKGKDVELRCDPISGHTALYWYRQSLGQGLEFLIYFQGNSAPDKSGLPSDRFSAERTGGSVSTLTIQRTQQEDSAVYLCASSFQPNTEAFFGQGTRLTVV.

This chain joins TRBV9 and TRBJ2-5, with D tentatively TRBD2 (6 bases). CDR1 is SGDLS, CDR2 YYNGEE, per germline. The CDR3 spans 14 residues. Trimming took off 2 bases at V and 2 bases at J, with 10 bases between the two ends. The CDR3 is CASSVRGTQETQYF. As DNA, the CDR3 is TGTGCCAGCAGCGTGCGGGGAACTCAAGAGACCCAGTACTTC.